This T cell receptor beta chain was profiled in a study of blood T cell repertoires in COVID-19. Whole-study context: Samples taken during acute and convalescent COVID-19 were collected in the United States, Italy and Spain.

In the authors' methods: Estimation of nucleated cell counts relied on the amplification of reference gene primers. Here immunoSEQ multiplex PCR was the method, and the copy in TCRdb shows in-frame clones only, minus some. D and trimming come from the DNA, and the V and J calls and clone size come from that table. The repertoire holds about 320,000 clones, roughly 85% seen once, with approximately 7.9% in the top ten. The V gene end was trimmed by 0 bases and the J gene end by 8 bases; junction bases not matched to a gene: 15. Germline values: CDR1 SGHVS, CDR2 FQNEAQ. This CDR3 has 17 residues. The sample taken for sequencing was peripheral blood. The V and J genes are TRBV7-8 and TRBJ1-2, with TRBD1 identical over 7 bases. This receptor was obtained from a human donor in a cohort sampled during active COVID-19. In DNA, the CDR3 is TGTGCCAGCAGCTTAGCATCCGGACAGGAGGCACCTATGGGCTACACCTTC. It translates to CASSLASGQEAPMGYTF.